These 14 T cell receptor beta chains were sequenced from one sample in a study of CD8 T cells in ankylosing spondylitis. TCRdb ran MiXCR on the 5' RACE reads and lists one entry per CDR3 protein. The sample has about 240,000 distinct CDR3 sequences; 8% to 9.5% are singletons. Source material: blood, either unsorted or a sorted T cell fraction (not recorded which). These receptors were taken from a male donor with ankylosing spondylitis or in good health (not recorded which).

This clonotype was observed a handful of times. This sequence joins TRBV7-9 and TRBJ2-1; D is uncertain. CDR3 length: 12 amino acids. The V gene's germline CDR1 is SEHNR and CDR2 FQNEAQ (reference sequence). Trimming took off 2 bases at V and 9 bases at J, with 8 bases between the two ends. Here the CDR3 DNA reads TGTGCCAGCAGCTTAAGGTCCCTTGAGCAGTTCTTC. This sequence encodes CASSLRSLEQFF.

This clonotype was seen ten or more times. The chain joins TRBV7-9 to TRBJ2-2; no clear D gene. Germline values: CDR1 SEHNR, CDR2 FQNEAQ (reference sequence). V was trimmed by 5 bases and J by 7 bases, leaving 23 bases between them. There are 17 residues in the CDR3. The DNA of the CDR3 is TGTGCCAGCAGCCCCTGGTTGGCGGAAAGGGTGAACGGGGAGCTGTTTTTT. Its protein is CASSPWLAERVNGELFF.

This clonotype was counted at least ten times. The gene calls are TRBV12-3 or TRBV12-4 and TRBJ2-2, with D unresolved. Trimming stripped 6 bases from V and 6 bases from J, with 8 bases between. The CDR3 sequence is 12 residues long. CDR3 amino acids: CASSPNPGELFF. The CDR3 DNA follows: TGTGCCAGCAGCCCTAACCCCGGGGAGCTGTTTTTT.

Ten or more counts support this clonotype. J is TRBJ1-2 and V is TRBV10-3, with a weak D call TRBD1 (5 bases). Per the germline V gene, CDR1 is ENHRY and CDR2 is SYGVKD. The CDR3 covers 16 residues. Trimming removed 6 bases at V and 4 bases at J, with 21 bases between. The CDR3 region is CAIRAGGSDQSYGYTF. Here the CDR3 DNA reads TGTGCCATCAGGGCCGGGGGATCCGACCAATCCTATGGCTACACCTTC.

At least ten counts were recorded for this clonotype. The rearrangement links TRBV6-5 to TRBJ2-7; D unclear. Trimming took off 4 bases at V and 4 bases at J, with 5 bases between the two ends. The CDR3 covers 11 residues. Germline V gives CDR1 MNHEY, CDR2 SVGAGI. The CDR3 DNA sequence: TGTGCCAGCAGTTCCGTATACGAGCAGTACTTC. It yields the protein CASSSVYEQYF.

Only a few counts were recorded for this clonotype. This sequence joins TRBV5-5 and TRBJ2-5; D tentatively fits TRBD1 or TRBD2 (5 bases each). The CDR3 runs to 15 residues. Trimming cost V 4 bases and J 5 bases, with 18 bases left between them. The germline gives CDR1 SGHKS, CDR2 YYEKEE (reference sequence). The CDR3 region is CASSASGTPGETQYF. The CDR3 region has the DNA TGTGCCAGCAGCGCTTCCGGGACCCCTGGCGAGACCCAGTACTTC. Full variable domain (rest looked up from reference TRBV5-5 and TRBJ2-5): DAGVTQSPTHLIKTRGQQVTLRCSPISGHKSVSWYQQVLGQGPQFIFQYYEKEERGRGNFPDRFSARQFPNYSSELNVNALLLGDSALYLCASSASGTPGETQYFGPGTRLLVL.

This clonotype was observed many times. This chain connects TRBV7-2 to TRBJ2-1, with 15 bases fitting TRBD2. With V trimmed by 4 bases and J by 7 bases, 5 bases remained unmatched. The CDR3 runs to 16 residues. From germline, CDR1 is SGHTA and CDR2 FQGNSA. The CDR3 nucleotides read TGTGCCAGCAGCTCGAGGGGACTAGCGGGAGGTAATGAGCAGTTCTTC. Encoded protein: CASSSRGLAGGNEQFF.

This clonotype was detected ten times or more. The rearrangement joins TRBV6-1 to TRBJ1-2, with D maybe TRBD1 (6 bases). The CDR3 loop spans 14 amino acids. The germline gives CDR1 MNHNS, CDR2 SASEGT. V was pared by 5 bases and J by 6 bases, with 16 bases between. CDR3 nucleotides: TGTGCCAGCAGTAAGCGGACAGAGGGAAATGGCTACACCTTC. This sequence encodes CASSKRTEGNGYTF.

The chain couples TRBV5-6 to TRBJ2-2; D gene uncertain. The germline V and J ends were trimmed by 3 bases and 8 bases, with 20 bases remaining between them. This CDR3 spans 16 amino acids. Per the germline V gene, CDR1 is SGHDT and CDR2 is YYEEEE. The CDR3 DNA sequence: TGTGCCAGCAGCTCGCTAGACTCGTTCTCGGGTGGGGAGCTGTTTTTT. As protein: CASSSLDSFSGGELFF.

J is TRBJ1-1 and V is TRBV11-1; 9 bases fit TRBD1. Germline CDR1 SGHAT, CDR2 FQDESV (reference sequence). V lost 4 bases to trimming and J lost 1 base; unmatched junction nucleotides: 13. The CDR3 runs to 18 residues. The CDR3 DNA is TGTGCCAGCAGCTCGCTACTAGGGACAGGGCCTCAGAACACTGAAGCTTTCTTT. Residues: CASSSLLGTGPQNTEAFF.

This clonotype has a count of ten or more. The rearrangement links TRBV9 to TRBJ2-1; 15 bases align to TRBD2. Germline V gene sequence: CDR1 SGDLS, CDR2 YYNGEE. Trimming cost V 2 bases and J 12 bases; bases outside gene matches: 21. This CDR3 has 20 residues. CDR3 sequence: CASSVLGTSGGPFSSYVQFF. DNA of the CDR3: TGTGCCAGCAGCGTTCTAGGGACTAGCGGGGGGCCATTTAGCTCATACGTGCAGTTCTTC.

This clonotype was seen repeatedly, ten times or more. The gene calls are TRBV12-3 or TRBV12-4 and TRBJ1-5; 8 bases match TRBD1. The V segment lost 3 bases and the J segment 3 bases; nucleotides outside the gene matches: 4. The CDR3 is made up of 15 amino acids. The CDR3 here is CASSFQGAHNQPQHF. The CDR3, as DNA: TGTGCCAGCAGTTTTCAGGGGGCACACAATCAGCCCCAGCATTTT.

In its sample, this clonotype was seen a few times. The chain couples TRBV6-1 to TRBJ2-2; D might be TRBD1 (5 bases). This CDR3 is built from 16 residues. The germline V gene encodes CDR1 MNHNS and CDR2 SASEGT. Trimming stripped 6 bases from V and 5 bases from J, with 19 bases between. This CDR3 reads CASSHLLGAGTGELFF. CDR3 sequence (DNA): TGTGCCAGCAGCCACCTTTTAGGGGCAGGGACCGGGGAGCTGTTTTTT.

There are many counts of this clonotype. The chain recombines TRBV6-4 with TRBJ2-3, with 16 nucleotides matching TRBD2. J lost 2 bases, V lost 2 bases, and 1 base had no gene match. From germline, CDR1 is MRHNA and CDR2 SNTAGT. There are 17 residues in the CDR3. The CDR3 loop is CASSDGTSGRATDTQYF. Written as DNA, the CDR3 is TGTGCCAGCAGTGACGGGACTAGCGGGAGGGCCACAGATACGCAGTATTTT.